Detailed here is one TCR beta chain. Clones were read by immunoSEQ multiplex PCR, and TCRdb kept only the in-frame ones, dropping some. The sample yields around 130,000 clones, about 88% seen once. This specimen comes from a study of blood T cell repertoires in COVID-19. Study-wide background: PBMCs, B-cell-depleted T cells, or T cells were the source of the cDNA or gDNA that made up the material.

All enrollees were roughly 18 to 89 years old and from fewer than 30 US areas. Two negative PCRs, clearance, or symptom resolution were required of recovered Cohort 3 donors. The junction had 4 bases not matched to a gene; V was cut back by 0 bases and J by 2 bases. The CDR3 contains 16 residues. Looked up from germline, CDR1 is SEHNR and CDR2 is FQNEAQ (reference sequence). The genes are TRBV7-9 and TRBJ2-7; TRBD1 agrees at 10 bases. This sequence originates from a woman in her 50s who had recovered from COVID-19. The sequencing sample was made of PBMCs or T cells enriched from blood (not recorded which). CDR3 in DNA: TGTGCCAGCAGCTTAGCCGGAGGGACAGGGGCCTACGAGCAGTACTTC. Amino acids: CASSLAGGTGAYEQYF. The full variable domain, rest sourced from reference TRBV7-9 and TRBJ2-7, is DTGVSQNPRHKITKRGQNVTFRCDPISEHNRLYWYRQTLGQGPEFLTYFQNEAQLEKSRLLSDRFSAERPKGSFSTLEIQRTEQGDSAMYLCASSLAGGTGAYEQYFGPGTRLTVT.